This T cell receptor (beta chain) was sequenced in a study of cytomegalovirus exposure and HLA in healthy donors. For the study at large: As an earlier analysis found, some 170 million T cells yielded 90 million to 140 million unique TCR beta sequences.

Findings and limits, study-wide: Immune exposure was documented only through CMV serostatus. In a later analysis, TCR beta V- and J-gene trimming was associated with a missense DCLRE1C variant.

In the PCR, 60 Vbeta and 13 Jbeta primers were used. TCRdb keeps only in-frame clones here, not all; method: immunoSEQ multiplex PCR. The sample holds over 130,000 clones; less than 85% are singletons and the top ten take roughly 6%. V was clipped by 6 bases and J by 4 bases; unmatched bases: 9. The CDR3 is 15 residues long. Germline V gene sequence: CDR1 SEHNR, CDR2 FQNEAQ (reference sequence). A remark on this clone: The antigen is undetermined.

J is TRBJ1-1 and V is TRBV7-9; 9 nucleotides align to TRBD1. Sequencing input: PBMCs. This receptor was taken from a man in his forties or fifties in good health and CMV-seropositive. The CDR3 protein is CASSHTTGGPTEAFF. Here the CDR3 DNA reads TGTGCCAGCAGTCATACCACAGGGGGCCCCACTGAAGCTTTCTTT.